This T cell receptor (beta chain) originates from a study of blood T cell repertoires in COVID-19. Study-wide context: From T cells, B-cell-depleted T cells, or PBMCs came the material, which was cDNA or gDNA.

Germline CDR1 reads LNHDA; CDR2 reads SQIVND (reference sequence). The V gene lost 1 base and the J gene lost 8 bases, with 8 bases spanning the gap. The CDR3 contains 13 residues. Grouping used clinical history reported by participants in a survey and questionnaire. The method was immunoSEQ multiplex PCR; TCRdb's version includes in-frame clones alone and lacks a portion of them. The sample lists under 200,000 clones; about 90% were seen once. The origin of this receptor is a woman in her 50s who had recovered from COVID-19. Sequenced input: PBMCs or T cells enriched from blood (not recorded which). The V call is TRBV19, the J call TRBJ1-4; D gene unclear. The CDR3 loop reads CASSIVGREKLFF. CDR3 sequence (DNA): TGTGCCAGTAGTATAGTTGGCAGAGAAAAACTGTTTTTT.